These 18 T cell receptor beta chains came from one sample sequenced in a study of blood T cell repertoires in COVID-19. Clones were read by immunoSEQ multiplex PCR, and TCRdb kept only the in-frame ones, dropping some. This table has about 200,000 clones, 75% to 90% appearing once. Sequencing was carried out using peripheral blood. Receptors originate from a human donor with active or convalescent COVID-19. The donor label of this sample is uncertain.

V gene TRBV21-1 combines with J gene TRBJ2-1; the DNA was not compared with TRBD1, the D call given in the table. TRBV21-1 is a listed pseudogene. The CDR3 consists of 17 residues. CDR3 sequence (DNA): TGTGCCAGCAGCAAAGCGGCGGACAACGACCGCTACAATGAGCAGTTCTTC. Protein: CASSKAADNDRYNEQFF.

CDR3 in amino acids: CASSLNRGPYEQYF. The CDR3, as DNA: TGTGCCAGCAGCTTAAACCGCGGCCCCTACGAGCAGTACTTC. This chain uses TRBV7-2 with TRBJ2-7; D unresolved. This CDR3 contains 14 residues. Trimming removed 2 bases from V and 2 bases from J, with 10 bases in between. Germline assignment: CDR1 SGHTA and CDR2 FQGNSA.

The chain has TRBV5-1 and TRBJ1-4, with 12 bases identical to TRBD1. CDR3 length: 18 amino acids. The J segment lost 3 bases and the V segment lost 4 bases, leaving 10 bases of the junction unmatched. Germline V CDR1 and CDR2: SGHRS, YFSETQ. CDR3 residues: CASSVGQGALNANEKLFF. CDR3 DNA sequence: TGCGCCAGCAGCGTGGGACAGGGGGCGCTTAACGCTAATGAAAAACTGTTTTTT.

The chain employs TRBV30 and TRBJ1-1; unclear D gene. V lost 4 bases and J 6 bases, leaving 21 bases between the germline ends. This CDR3 contains 15 residues. Germline V gives CDR1 GTSNPN, CDR2 SVGIG (reference sequence). DNA of the CDR3: TGTGCCTGGAACCCCAGGACCTCCTCGAGGGCTGAAGCTTTCTTT. Its translation: CAWNPRTSSRAEAFF.

The chain has TRBV19 and TRBJ1-2; a weak D match, TRBD1 (5 bases). Germline assignment: CDR1 LNHDA and CDR2 SQIVND (reference sequence). V lost 6 bases to trimming and J lost 1 base, with 6 bases between them. This CDR3 contains 12 residues. CDR3 DNA: TGTGCCAGTAGCGACAGTAACTATGGCTACACCTTC. This sequence encodes CASSDSNYGYTF.

The chain combines TRBV2 with TRBJ2-7; TRBD2 agrees at 9 bases. The CDR3 spans 17 residues. With 10 bases clipped from V and 2 bases from J, the junction kept 18 bases outside the gene matches. CDR1 is SNHLY, CDR2 FYNNEI, per germline. CDR3 amino acids: CATLLREASGTPYEQYF. CDR3 DNA: TGTGCCACCCTCCTCAGGGAGGCTAGCGGGACTCCCTACGAGCAGTACTTC. The variable domain in full, with the rest retrieved from reference TRBV2 and TRBJ2-7, is EPEVTQTPSHQVTQMGQEVILRCVPISNHLYFYWYRQILGQKVEFLVSFYNNEISEKSEIFDDQFSVERPDGSNFTLKIRSTKLEDSAMYFCATLLREASGTPYEQYFGPGTRLTVT.

This chain connects TRBV29-1 to TRBJ2-5, with 10 bases aligning to TRBD1. This CDR3 is 14 amino acids long. CDR1 is SQVTM and CDR2 is ANQGSEA in the germline V gene. J lost 5 bases, V lost 2 bases, and 5 bases had no gene match. CDR3 in amino acids: CSVERGTGVETQYF. CDR3 nucleotides: TGCAGCGTTGAACGGGGGACAGGGGTGGAGACCCAGTACTTC.

This sequence joins TRBV7-2 and TRBJ1-5; no clear D gene. The germline gives CDR1 SGHTA, CDR2 FQGNSA. V lost 5 bases and J lost 3, with 14 bases in between. This CDR3 contains 15 residues. The CDR3 sequence is CASSPWGGPNQPQHF. CDR3 nucleotide sequence: TGTGCCAGCAGCCCCTGGGGAGGGCCCAATCAGCCCCAGCATTTT.

The chain has TRBV3-1 (or the pseudogene TRBV3-2) and TRBJ1-5; D might be TRBD1 (6 bases). CDR1 is LGHDT, CDR2 YNNKEL, per germline (reference sequence). The length of the CDR3 is 14 residues. V lost 3 bases and J lost 4, with 10 bases in between. CDR3 protein: CASSHAGANQPQHF. The CDR3, as DNA: TGTGCCAGCAGCCACGCAGGGGCGAATCAGCCCCAGCATTTT.

At least ten counts were recorded for this clone. V gene TRBV7-7 combines with J gene TRBJ2-1, with a weak D call TRBD1 (6 bases). V was pared by 5 bases and J by 4 bases, with 15 bases between. The CDR3 length is 15 residues. In germline, CDR1 is SSHAT, CDR2 FNYEAQ (reference sequence). The CDR3 nucleotides are TGTGCCAGCAGCGGAACAGGGCTGCCGTACAATGAGCAGTTCTTC. As protein: CASSGTGLPYNEQFF. The full variable domain, its missing parts supplied by reference TRBV7-7 and TRBJ2-1, is GAGVSQSPRYKVTKRGQDVTLRCDPISSHATLYWYQQALGQGPEFLTYFNYEAQPDKSGLPSDRFSAERPEGSISTLTIQRTEQRDSAMYRCASSGTGLPYNEQFFGPGTRLTVL.

The V and J genes are TRBV5-1 and TRBJ2-5; D perhaps matches TRBD1 (5 bases). V dropped 3 bases and J dropped 0 bases, with 12 bases sitting between them. This CDR3 spans 15 amino acids. CDR1 and CDR2 (germline): SGHRS, YFSETQ. CDR3 nucleotide sequence: TGCGCCAGCAGCTGGGGCCAGGGCTACCAAGAGACCCAGTACTTC. Residues: CASSWGQGYQETQYF. The whole variable domain, filled in from reference TRBV5-1 and TRBJ2-5, reads KAGVTQTPRYLIKTRGQQVTLSCSPISGHRSVSWYQQTPGQGLQFLFEYFSETQRNKGNFPGRFSGRQFSNSRSEMNVSTLELGDSALYLCASSWGQGYQETQYFGPGTRLLVL.

This clone was detected a few times. This chain uses TRBV3-1 (or the pseudogene TRBV3-2) with TRBJ1-2; D not certain. The CDR3 runs to 18 residues. The germline V gene has CDR1 LGHDT and CDR2 YNNKEL (reference sequence). V gave up 3 bases and J gave up 8 bases, with 28 bases separating them. The CDR3 nucleotides read TGTGCCAGCAGCCACAAAAGCTCATCCCACGCGAAACCGCGGGGCTACACCTTC. It yields the protein CASSHKSSSHAKPRGYTF.

As concerns this clone: The same CDR3 can be traced to other DNA sequences in this sample. This chain uses TRBV4-1 with TRBJ2-1, with 7 bases lining up with TRBD2. Germline CDR1 reads MGHRA; CDR2 reads YSYEKL. J was trimmed by 5 bases and V by 1 base; bases with no gene match: 5. CDR3 size: 15 residues. CDR3 protein: CASSQVPSGDNEQFF. The CDR3 coding sequence is TGCGCCAGCAGCCAAGTACCTAGCGGTGACAATGAGCAGTTCTTC.

This rearrangement joins TRBV10-3 to TRBJ1-1; 10 nucleotides align to TRBD1. V gave up 6 bases and J gave up 4 bases; unmatched junction bases: 8. Germline CDR1 ENHRY, CDR2 SYGVKD. This CDR3 comprises 15 residues. The CDR3 bases are TGTGCCATCAGAGAAGCCGGGACAGGGGCCACTGAAGCTTTCTTT. It yields the protein CAIREAGTGATEAFF.

The chain couples TRBV10-3 to TRBJ1-6, with 8 bases aligning to TRBD1. Germline CDR1 is ENHRY and CDR2 is SYGVKD. This CDR3 has 17 amino acids. V was pared by 0 bases and J by 1 base, with 2 bases of the junction left unmatched. CDR3 nucleotide sequence: TGTGCCATCAGTGAGTCCCAGGGGGCTTCCTATAATTCACCCCTCCACTTT. Protein: CAISESQGASYNSPLHF.

This chain's CDR3 is CASSFGTGSFEQYF. The CDR3 bases are TGTGCCAGCAGCTTTGGGACAGGGTCTTTTGAGCAGTACTTC. The V gene is TRBV5-6, the J gene TRBJ2-7, with 9 bases matching TRBD1. V dropped 2 bases and J dropped 7; count of bases not matched to a gene: 7. The CDR3 extends over 14 amino acids. Germline values: CDR1 SGHDT, CDR2 YYEEEE.

The chain carries TRBV7-3 and TRBJ2-3; tentative D call: TRBD2 (7 bases). V was shortened by 4 bases and J by 4 bases, with 15 bases between the two germline ends. CDR3 length: 15 amino acids. Germline V gene sequence: CDR1 SGHTA, CDR2 FQGTGA. The CDR3: CASSSRGGASDTQYF. The CDR3 DNA is TGTGCCAGCAGCTCCCGAGGGGGGGCTTCAGATACGCAGTATTTT.

Written as DNA, the CDR3 is TGCGCCAGCACGGCGGGTCTTTATGGCTACACCTTC. It specifies CASTAGLYGYTF. This sequence joins TRBV5-1 and TRBJ1-2; no definite D call. Trimming pared 6 bases from V and 5 bases from J, leaving 11 bases between. The CDR3 totals 12 residues. Germline loops: CDR1 SGHRS, CDR2 YFSETQ.